This T cell receptor beta chain was recovered during a study of T cell repertoires and Cas9 in healthy adults. This CDR3 is 14 amino acids long. Germline V gene data show CDR1 as SGHRS and CDR2 as YFSETQ. Trimming took 4 bases from V and 7 from J; bases not matched to a gene: 4. Repertoires were generated with immunoSEQ multiplex PCR, while TCRdb's copy carries only in-frame clones and drops some. The sample has approximately 21,000 clones, more than 75% seen once. The sample consisted of CD4+ effector T cells (CD127+, CD25-, CD137-, CD154-) from PBMCs; culture status not recorded. This sequence was found in a human donor in good health. The V gene is TRBV5-1, the J gene TRBJ1-4; TRBD1 agrees at 10 bases. DNA of the CDR3: TGCGCCAGCAGCCTCGGGACAGGGGTTGAAAAACTGTTTTTT. It yields the protein CASSLGTGVEKLFF.